This is a list of T cell receptor beta chains from one sample in a study of T-cell memory formation after mild COVID-19. Via MiXCR, TCRdb re-called the 5' RACE reads, giving one row per CDR3 protein. Of fewer than 150,000 distinct CDR3 sequences in the sample, 13% to 15% are singletons; the top ten hold 25% to 30%. The material sequenced was PBMCs or a T cell subset sorted from them (not recorded which). Receptor source: an adult woman who had mild COVID-19 (a few samples of this study predate the infection). Cell type and time point are not known. CDR3s include the opening cysteine and the closing phenylalanine or tryptophan. The order of the fields is CDR3 DNA, CDR3 protein, D gene, clone size, V gene, J gene. The D gene is left open where the match is weak. Clone size appears in some rows only: once, few, many, or a class for an expanded clone.

DNA: TGTGCCAGCAGCAAAAAGTCCCGGAGGACCGGGGAGCTGTTTTTT
CDR3: CASSKKSRRTGELFF
D: .
size: .
V: TRBV21-1
J: TRBJ2-2

DNA: TGCAGCGTTGAGAGCGGTCAGACAGTAGACTCCTACGAGCAGTACTTC
CDR3: CSVESGQTVDSYEQYF
D: .
size: once
V: TRBV29-1
J: TRBJ2-7

DNA: TGCAGTGCTCCGAACACTAGGATAGCCAAAAACATTCAGTACTTC
CDR3: CSAPNTRIAKNIQYF
D: .
size: .
V: TRBV20-1
J: TRBJ2-4

DNA: TGTGCCAGCAGTTTATCGGGGGCTAGCGGGAGCTACGAGCAGTACTTC
CDR3: CASSLSGASGSYEQYF
D: TRBD2
size: few
V: TRBV27
J: TRBJ2-7

DNA: TGCAGTGCTAGAGTAGGGGGCTCCTCATACTATAATTCACCCCTCCACTTT
CDR3: CSARVGGSSYYNSPLHF
D: TRBD1
size: .
V: TRBV20-1
J: TRBJ1-6

DNA: TGTGCCATCAGGCAGGACCTGAACACTGAAGCTTTCTTT
CDR3: CAIRQDLNTEAFF
D: .
size: .
V: TRBV10-3
J: TRBJ1-1

DNA: TGTGCCAGCAGCTTCGGAGAGTACGAGCAGTACTTC
CDR3: CASSFGEYEQYF
D: .
size: few
V: TRBV7-2
J: TRBJ2-7

DNA: TGTGCCAGTAGATCGGGACTAGCGGGGGCGAGCACAGATACGCAGTATTTT
CDR3: CASRSGLAGASTDTQYF
D: TRBD2
size: few
V: TRBV19
J: TRBJ2-3

DNA: TGTGCCAGCAGCTCCTTTTCCCGGGACCCACCAGGGTACGAGCAGTACTTC
CDR3: CASSSFSRDPPGYEQYF
D: .
size: .
V: TRBV7-8
J: TRBJ2-7

DNA: TGTGCCAGCAGCGCAGGGCGGGGGGGGAGCACAGATACGCAGTATTTT
CDR3: CASSAGRGGSTDTQYF
D: TRBD2
size: .
V: TRBV11-2
J: TRBJ2-3

DNA: TGTGCCAGCAGTTCGAGGGGGAGGACTGCTACCCACGAGCAGTACTTC
CDR3: CASSSRGRTATHEQYF
D: .
size: .
V: TRBV27
J: TRBJ2-7

DNA: TGTGCCTGGAGTGCCGGGACAGGGAACCGCGAGCAGTACTTC
CDR3: CAWSAGTGNREQYF
D: TRBD1
size: few
V: TRBV30
J: TRBJ2-7

DNA: TGTGCCAGCAGTTTAGTCTTTGACGCCTACAGGGTCAATCAGCCCCAGCATTTT
CDR3: CASSLVFDAYRVNQPQHF
D: .
size: .
V: TRBV12-3/TRBV12-4
J: TRBJ1-5

DNA: TGTGCCAGCAGTTTTTCGGGCTCTGGAAACACCATATATTTT
CDR3: CASSFSGSGNTIYF
D: .
size: few
V: TRBV12-3/TRBV12-4
J: TRBJ1-3

DNA: TGTGCCAGCATACTGGGAAGGGAAGCTTTCTTT
CDR3: CASILGREAFF
D: .
size: few
V: TRBV7-3
J: TRBJ1-1

DNA: TGTGCCAGCAGCTTAGCGGGGGGGCCGACAGATACGCAGTATTTT
CDR3: CASSLAGGPTDTQYF
D: .
size: many
V: TRBV7-6
J: TRBJ2-3

DNA: TGTGCCAGCAGTTCCCTTAGCGTCTATGAGCAGTTCTTC
CDR3: CASSSLSVYEQFF
D: .
size: .
V: TRBV12-3/TRBV12-4
J: TRBJ2-1

DNA: TGCGCCAGCAGCTTGGCCGGGGGGGTGGTGAACACTGAAGCTTTCTTT
CDR3: CASSLAGGVVNTEAFF
D: .
size: few
V: TRBV5-1
J: TRBJ1-1

DNA: TGCAGCGTCGCCCAGTACCGAGGGCAAATCGAGCAGTACTTC
CDR3: CSVAQYRGQIEQYF
D: .
size: .
V: TRBV29-1
J: TRBJ2-7

DNA: TGTGCCAGCAGCTTGGACAGAAGCAATCAGCCCCAGCATTTT
CDR3: CASSLDRSNQPQHF
D: .
size: .
V: TRBV7-6
J: TRBJ1-5

DNA: TGTGCCAGCAGCACCAGCGGGAGTACAGATACGCAGTATTTT
CDR3: CASSTSGSTDTQYF
D: TRBD2
size: .
V: TRBV9
J: TRBJ2-3

DNA: TGCGCCAGCAGCCCGGGGAGGCAGCTCTACAATGAGCAGTTCTTC
CDR3: CASSPGRQLYNEQFF
D: .
size: .
V: TRBV5-1
J: TRBJ2-1

DNA: TGCGCCAGCAGCCAAGACCGGACTAGCGGGTTTTACGAGCAGTACTTC
CDR3: CASSQDRTSGFYEQYF
D: TRBD2
size: many
V: TRBV4-3
J: TRBJ2-7